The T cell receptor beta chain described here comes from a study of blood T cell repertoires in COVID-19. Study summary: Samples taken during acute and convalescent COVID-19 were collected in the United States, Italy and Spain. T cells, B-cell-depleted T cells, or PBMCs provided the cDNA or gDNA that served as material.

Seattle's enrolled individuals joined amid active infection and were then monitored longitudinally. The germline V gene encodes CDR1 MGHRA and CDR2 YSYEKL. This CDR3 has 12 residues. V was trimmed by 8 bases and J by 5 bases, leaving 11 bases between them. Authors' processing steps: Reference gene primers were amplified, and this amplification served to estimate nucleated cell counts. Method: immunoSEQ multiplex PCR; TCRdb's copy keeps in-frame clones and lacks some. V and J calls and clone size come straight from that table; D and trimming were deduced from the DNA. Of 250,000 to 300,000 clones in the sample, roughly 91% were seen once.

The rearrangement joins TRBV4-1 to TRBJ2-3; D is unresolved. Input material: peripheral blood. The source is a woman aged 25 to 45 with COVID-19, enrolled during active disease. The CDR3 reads CASADLRDTQYF. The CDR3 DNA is TGCGCCAGCGCAGACTTACGAGATACGCAGTATTTT.